The 21 T cell receptor beta chains in this list originate from one sample, sequenced in a study of radiation and T cells in renal cell carcinoma. The assay was immunoSEQ multiplex PCR, and TCRdb's table has in-frame clones only and misses some. The table includes roughly 53,000 clones, 83% detected once. Time point of the sample: baseline pretreatment blood. Treatment: 15 Gy SBRT to primary tumor, nephrectomy 4 weeks later. This sample comprised blood, obtained from a patient whose treatment included radiotherapy and nephrectomy. The receptors here all came from a woman in her 70s with renal cell carcinoma.

This clone occurred once. This chain connects TRBV10-2 to TRBJ2-5; D is possibly TRBD1 or TRBD2 (5 bases each). Trimming cost V 0 bases and J 5 bases, with 10 bases left between them. The CDR3 runs 14 residues. The germline CDR1 and CDR2 sequences are WSHSY and SAAADI. CDR3 nucleotide sequence: TGCGCCAGCAGTGAGTCACGGGGACGGGAGACCCAGTACTTC. This translates into CASSESRGRETQYF.

The chain links TRBV7-2 to TRBJ1-2; D call uncertain. The CDR3 has 14 residues. Germline CDR1 and CDR2: SGHTA and FQGNSA. The V end was cut by 1 base, the J end by 8 bases, with 14 bases between. The CDR3 region has the DNA TGTGCCAGCAGCTTAGACCCGAGAGGGAGCGGCTACACCTTC. Translation gives CASSLDPRGSGYTF. Variable domain in full (rest from reference TRBV7-2 and TRBJ1-2): GAGVSQSPSNKVTEKGKDVELRCDPISGHTALYWYRQSLGQGLEFLIYFQGNSAPDKSGLPSDRFSAERTGGSVSTLTIQRTQQEDSAVYLCASSLDPRGSGYTFGSGTRLTVV.

The rearrangement links TRBV11-2 to TRBJ2-3; 7 bases align to TRBD2. The CDR3 sequence is 12 residues long. Unmatched junction bases numbered 2, after V lost 5 bases and J lost 6 bases. Germline lookup yields CDR1 SGHAT and CDR2 FQNNGV. CDR3 nucleotides: TGTGCCAGCAGCCCCGGGGGGGATACGCAGTATTTT. Amino acids: CASSPGGDTQYF.

The chain joins TRBV4-1 to TRBJ2-1; 9 bases map to TRBD1. The V segment lost 6 bases and the J segment 6 bases; nucleotides outside the gene matches: 18. This CDR3 has 18 residues. CDR1 and CDR2 (germline): MGHRA, YSYEKL. CDR3 sequence: CASSPKMLQRQGGNEQFF. The CDR3, as DNA: TGCGCCAGCAGTCCCAAGATGTTACAAAGACAGGGGGGCAATGAGCAGTTCTTC.

V gene TRBV7-2 combines with J gene TRBJ2-7; D is perhaps TRBD1 (5 bases). Germline CDR1 reads SGHTA; CDR2 reads FQGNSA. V was pared by 0 bases and J by 3 bases, with 12 bases between. The CDR3 spans 15 residues. In DNA form, the CDR3 reads TGTGCCAGCAGCTTAGCCCCAGGCCAGGGCTACGAGCAGTACTTC. Translation: CASSLAPGQGYEQYF.

J is TRBJ2-3 and V is TRBV2; no definite D call. Germline CDR1 and CDR2: SNHLY and FYNNEI. The CDR3 runs to 12 residues. V lost 7 bases and J 1 base, leaving 6 bases between the germline ends. The CDR3 region has the DNA TGTGCCAGCAATGGAGGCACAGATACGCAGTATTTT. This translates into CASNGGTDTQYF.

The rearrangement uses TRBV2 and TRBJ1-1; no clear D. Germline CDR1 SNHLY, CDR2 FYNNEI. V was clipped by 7 bases and J by 4 bases, with 10 bases between them. The CDR3 is made up of 12 amino acids. CDR3 amino acids: CASKWVATEAFF. The CDR3 DNA reads as TGTGCCAGCAAGTGGGTTGCCACTGAAGCTTTCTTT.

The J gene is TRBJ1-1, the V gene TRBV6-5; no reliable D call. Per germline, CDR1 MNHEY and CDR2 SVGAGI. Trimming stripped 7 bases from V and 7 bases from J, with 10 bases between. This CDR3 has 11 residues. Written as DNA, the CDR3 is TGTGCCAGCACCAATGGGTTTGAAGCTTTCTTT. This codes for CASTNGFEAFF.

The chain carries TRBV7-9 and TRBJ2-4; D gene ambiguous. CDR3 size: 13 residues. Per germline, CDR1 SEHNR and CDR2 FQNEAQ (reference sequence). V was cut by 3 bases and J by 0 bases, with 3 bases left in between. The CDR3 DNA sequence: TGTGCCAGCAGCTTTCTAGCCAAAAACATTCAGTACTTC. Its translation is CASSFLAKNIQYF.

The J gene is TRBJ2-5, the V gene TRBV4-1; TRBD1 might be the D (6 bases). This CDR3 has 15 residues. Germline V gives CDR1 MGHRA, CDR2 YSYEKL. Trimming left V 0 bases short and J 3 bases short, with 11 bases between. CDR3 amino acids: CASSQEGHQKETQYF. The CDR3 coding sequence is TGCGCCAGCAGCCAAGAGGGACACCAGAAAGAGACCCAGTACTTC.

The chain is built from TRBV23-1 and TRBJ2-6; D call uncertain. TRBV23-1 is an ORF, and what it does is uncertain. Trimming shortened V by 3 bases and J by 0 bases, and 9 bases separated the two germline ends. The CDR3 runs to 16 residues. This CDR3 is CASSHHVRSGANVLTF. In DNA, the CDR3 is TGCGCCAGCAGTCACCACGTCCGCTCTGGGGCCAACGTCCTGACTTTC.

The genes are TRBV28 and TRBJ2-7; unclear D gene. This CDR3 has 12 residues. The germline V and J ends were trimmed by 3 bases and 6 bases, with 9 bases remaining between them. Germline V gives CDR1 MDHEN, CDR2 SYDVKM. The chain's CDR3 is CASSLVPREQYF. As DNA, the CDR3 is TGTGCCAGCAGTTTGGTTCCTCGCGAGCAGTACTTC.

The J gene is TRBJ2-7, the V gene TRBV4-3, with 7 bases that match TRBD2. This CDR3 is built from 16 residues. V shed 1 base and J 6 bases; nucleotides not matched to a gene: 12. CDR1 is LGHNA, CDR2 YSLEER, per germline. The CDR3 coding sequence is TGCGCCAGCAGCCAAGGGTCAGCGGGAATTCAGGGCGAGCAGTACTTC. Translated, it gives CASSQGSAGIQGEQYF.

This chain uses TRBV9 with TRBJ1-3, with D unresolved. V was clipped by 0 bases and J by 0 bases, with 4 bases between them. Germline CDR1 reads SGDLS; CDR2 reads YYNGEE. The CDR3 runs to 14 residues. CDR3 coding DNA: TGTGCCAGCAGCGTAGAGAACTCTGGAAACACCATATATTTT. As protein: CASSVENSGNTIYF.

This clone was seen a few times. The chain carries TRBV21-1 and TRBJ2-7; TRBD1, as called in the table, went unchecked against the DNA. TRBV21-1 is shown as a pseudogene. The CDR3 totals 12 residues. The DNA of the CDR3 is TGTGCCAGCAGCGGACAGGGTGGTAAGCAGTACTTC. It translates to CASSGQGGKQYF.

Worth noting for this clone: Other DNA sequences of this sample code for an identical CDR3. V and J are TRBV7-3 and TRBJ2-1; 7 bases align to TRBD2. Germline CDR1 is SGHTA and CDR2 is FQGTGA. V lost 2 bases, J lost 2 bases, and 3 bases stayed unmatched. The CDR3 is 15 amino acids. CDR3 coding DNA: TGTGCCAGCAGCTTACGGCTAGCGGCCTACAATGAGCAGTTCTTC. Translation gives CASSLRLAAYNEQFF. Full variable domain (outside the CDR3, taken from reference TRBV7-3 and TRBJ2-1): GAGVSQTPSNKVTEKGKYVELRCDPISGHTALYWYRQSLGQGPEFLIYFQGTGAADDSGLPNDRFFAVRPEGSVSTLKIQRTERGDSAVYLCASSLRLAAYNEQFFGPGTRLTVL.

This clone is a singleton in its sample. This chain connects TRBV4-2 to TRBJ1-1, with TRBD1 identical over 7 bases. The CDR3 covers 17 residues. Germline trimming cut 1 base from V and 2 bases from J; bases unmatched to any gene: 10. Per germline, CDR1 LGHNA and CDR2 YNFKEQ. In nucleotides, the CDR3 is TGTGCCAGCAGCCAAGGCTCGAGTGGGGACAGAAACACTGAAGCTTTCTTT. Translation: CASSQGSSGDRNTEAFF.

In this sample, this clone is medium-sized. The chain couples TRBV6-4 to TRBJ2-3; tentatively, D is TRBD2 (6 bases). CDR3 size: 16 residues. Germline lookup yields CDR1 MRHNA and CDR2 SNTAGT. Trimming took off 3 bases at V and 0 bases at J, with 13 bases between the two ends. CDR3 in DNA: TGTGCCAGCAGTGAGGAGGGCGGACTGAGCACAGATACGCAGTATTTT. Its translation is CASSEEGGLSTDTQYF.

This chain connects TRBV7-8 to TRBJ2-1; 11 bases are shared with TRBD2. Germline CDR1 SGHVS, CDR2 FQNEAQ. With V trimmed by 4 bases and J by 7 bases, 6 bases remained unmatched. The CDR3 is 15 residues long. The CDR3, as DNA: TGTGCCAGCAGCTATACTAGCGGGAGAGGGAATGAGCAGTTCTTC. This sequence encodes CASSYTSGRGNEQFF.

The gene calls are TRBV7-3 and TRBJ2-3; the D is unclear. V lost 2 bases and J lost 3, with 9 bases in between. Germline CDR1 and CDR2: SGHTA and FQGTGA. The CDR3 consists of 14 residues. The DNA for the CDR3 is TGTGCCAGCAGCTTATCCCCTCTGACAGATACGCAGTATTTT. Protein product: CASSLSPLTDTQYF.

Comments on this clone: Other DNA sequences of this sample code for an identical CDR3. This chain links TRBV25-1 with TRBJ2-1; TRBD2 matches at 10 bases. The ends lost 6 bases at V and 5 bases at J; junction bases unmatched: 4. CDR3 size: 14 residues. Germline V gene data show CDR1 as MGHDK and CDR2 as SYGVNS. The CDR3 nucleotides are TGTGCCAGCAGCGATAGCGGGGGGAACAATGAGCAGTTCTTC. Translated: CASSDSGGNNEQFF.